This TCR beta chain was recovered during a study of CD8+ T cells in alopecia areata. Study-wide points: Affected scalp, especially in alopecia totalis/universalis, had a higher clonality than normal scalp did.

RNA extraction was followed by reverse transcription into cDNA, which acted as the sequencing template. The assay was immunoSEQ multiplex PCR, and TCRdb's table has in-frame clones only and misses some. The sample lists over 150,000 clones, just over 55% occurring once. Trimming took 5 bases from V and 4 from J; bases not matched to a gene: 4. CDR1 and CDR2 (germline): SQVTM, ANQGSEA. The CDR3 extends over 12 amino acids. Concerning this clone itself: Its antigen is still unknown.

The gene calls are TRBV29-1 and TRBJ1-1; 7 positions match TRBD1. The TCR originated in a human donor in good health. Sequences were obtained from CD8+ T cells sorted from blood. CDR3 nucleotide sequence: TGCAGCGTTAAGGACAGGCCCACTGAAGCTTTCTTT. Its protein product is CSVKDRPTEAFF.